A selection of T cell receptor beta chains follows, all from one sample in a study of blood T cell repertoires in COVID-19. Sequenced by immunoSEQ multiplex PCR; TCRdb stores in-frame clones only, minus some. The table has around 24,000 clones, around 87% seen once. Sequencing input: peripheral blood. These TCRs come from a man between 65 and 85 years old with acute or convalescent COVID-19. Both conserved end residues are part of each CDR3. A D gene is named only where the DNA matches it firmly. Part of the rows lack a size; the others show once, few, many or a class for expanded clones.

abundance	v_gene	j_gene	d_gene	CDR3nt	CDR3aa
-	TRBV15	TRBJ1-2	TRBD1	TGTGCCACCAGCAGAGACGACAGGGGGGACTATGGCTACACCTTC	CATSRDDRGDYGYTF
-	TRBV7-6	TRBJ2-7	TRBD2	TGTGCCAGCAGCTTAGCGCGGGGGGGGCGTCCCTACGAGCAGTACTTC	CASSLARGGRPYEQYF
medium-sized	TRBV9	TRBJ2-1	-	TGTGCCAGCAGCGTCCTAGCGATGAGCAATGAGCAGTTCTTC	CASSVLAMSNEQFF
-	TRBV27	TRBJ2-3	TRBD2	TGTGCCAGCAGTGAACGACTAGCGGTGACCACAGATACGCAGTATTTT	CASSERLAVTTDTQYF
-	TRBV18	TRBJ1-5	-	TGTGCCAGCTCACCGGATCAGGCGAGAAATCAGCCCCAGCATTTT	CASSPDQARNQPQHF
-	TRBV7-3	TRBJ1-1	-	TGTGCCAGCAGCTTAATCGGGGGGCCGGATAAGAGGGCTTTCTTT	CASSLIGGPDKRAFF
-	TRBV2	TRBJ1-1	TRBD1	TGTGCCAGCAGCTATACAGGGGACCTCACTGAAGCTTTCTTT	CASSYTGDLTEAFF
-	TRBV28	TRBJ2-1	TRBD2	TGTGCCAGCAGTTTAAGCGGGGAGGCCTACAATGAGCAGTTCTTC	CASSLSGEAYNEQFF
-	TRBV6-6	TRBJ2-7	TRBD2	TGTGCCAGCAGCTACCTCAGCGGGAGAGATATTTACGAGCAGTACTTC	CASSYLSGRDIYEQYF
-	TRBV7-2	TRBJ2-7	TRBD2	TGTGCCAGCACCACGGGACTAGCGGAATCCTACGAGCAGTACTTC	CASTTGLAESYEQYF
-	TRBV6-5	TRBJ1-3	-	TGTGCCAGCAGTTACTCACCACGGACAGTTGGAAACACCATATATTTT	CASSYSPRTVGNTIYF
-	TRBV3-1/TRBV3-2	TRBJ2-7	-	TGTGCCAGCAACTTACAGGGTAGCTCCTACGAGCAGTACTTC	CASNLQGSSYEQYF
-	TRBV29-1	TRBJ2-5	TRBD1	TGCAGCGTGGCTTCGACAGGGGGAGAGACCCAGTACTTC	CSVASTGGETQYF
once	TRBV18	TRBJ2-3	-	TGTGCCAGCTCACCACGGGCTAGCGACACAGATACGCAGTATTTT	CASSPRASDTDTQYF
-	TRBV27	TRBJ1-2	-	TGTGCCAGCAGTCGAGTACCAGGTACTAACTATGGCTACACCTTC	CASSRVPGTNYGYTF
few	TRBV6-5	TRBJ1-1	TRBD1	TGTGCCAGCAGTACATCGACAGGGAGGAGCACTGAAGCTTTCTTT	CASSTSTGRSTEAFF
-	TRBV18	TRBJ1-4	-	TGTGCCAGCTCACCTAGCACGGGGTTAGTTGAAAAACTGTTTTTT	CASSPSTGLVEKLFF
-	TRBV18	TRBJ2-3	TRBD1	TGTGCCAGCTCACCGGGACAGGGCGGAGATACGCAGTATTTT	CASSPGQGGDTQYF
-	TRBV7-9	TRBJ1-1	-	TGTGCCAGCAGCTTAGGGAGCACGGGACATGAAGCTTTCTTT	CASSLGSTGHEAFF
-	TRBV7-2	TRBJ2-5	-	TGTGCCAGCAGCTTAGCGGGAGCTCGGGAGACCCAGTACTTC	CASSLAGARETQYF
-	TRBV10-3	TRBJ2-5	TRBD2	TGTGCCATCGCTCCCGGACTAGCGGGAGCAGAGACCCAGTACTTC	CAIAPGLAGAETQYF
-	TRBV25-1	TRBJ1-4	-	TGTGCCAGCAGTGGGTACAGGGAAACTAATGAAAAACTGTTTTTT	CASSGYRETNEKLFF
-	TRBV7-3	TRBJ2-3	TRBD2	TGTGCCAGCAGCTGGGGACTAGCGGGGTACACAGATACGCAGTATTTT	CASSWGLAGYTDTQYF
-	TRBV6-5	TRBJ1-3	-	TGTGCCAGCAGCTCCCCTACAGGGACTGGAAACACCATATATTTT	CASSSPTGTGNTIYF
-	TRBV7-2	TRBJ1-1	-	TGTGCCAGCAGCTTCTCAGGGTTCGGCACTGAAGCTTTCTTT	CASSFSGFGTEAFF
-	TRBV7-2	TRBJ2-7	TRBD1	TGTGCCAGCAGCCAACCCGGGACAGTACTCTACGAGCAGTACTTC	CASSQPGTVLYEQYF
-	TRBV6-5	TRBJ2-7	TRBD2	TGTGCCAGCAGGCGACTAGCGGGAGCCTACGAGCAGTACTTC	CASRRLAGAYEQYF
-	TRBV28	TRBJ1-5	TRBD1	TGTGCCAGCAGCCCCGGACAGGGGGCGGATCAGCCCCAGCATTTT	CASSPGQGADQPQHF
-	TRBV5-4	TRBJ2-3	TRBD2	TGTGCCAGCAGCATGGGACTAGCGGGAGCCACAGATACGCAGTATTTT	CASSMGLAGATDTQYF
-	TRBV7-2	TRBJ1-5	-	TGTGCCAGCAGCTCTGAGGTGGGGCGTAGCAATCAGCCCCAGCATTTT	CASSSEVGRSNQPQHF
-	TRBV29-1	TRBJ1-2	-	TGCAGCGTCCCAGGGGTAGAAGGCTACACCTTC	CSVPGVEGYTF
-	TRBV6-5	TRBJ1-2	-	TGTGCCAGCAGTTCCAGGATCAACTATGGCTACACCTTC	CASSSRINYGYTF
-	TRBV7-3	TRBJ2-5	TRBD1	TGTGCCAGCAGCAAAGGACAGGGAGAGACCCAGTACTTC	CASSKGQGETQYF
-	TRBV12-5	TRBJ1-2	-	TGTGCTAGTGGACTAGGGGGGGAGGACTATGGCTACACCTTC	CASGLGGEDYGYTF
-	TRBV19	TRBJ2-2	-	TGTGCCAGTAGTAACAGGGTTACCGGGGAGCTGTTTTTT	CASSNRVTGELFF
-	TRBV19	TRBJ1-1	TRBD1	TGTGCCAGTAGTGGATCCGGGACAGGCCTATACTCGGCGGCTGAAGCTTTCTTT	CASSGSGTGLYSAAEAFF
-	TRBV27	TRBJ2-2	TRBD1	TGTGCCAGCAGTTTATCGCCGGGACAGGGGGGTCCCGGGGAGCTGTTTTTT	CASSLSPGQGGPGELFF
-	TRBV5-1	TRBJ1-4	TRBD1	TGCGCCAGCAGCACGACAGGGGATAATGAAAAACTGTTTTTT	CASSTTGDNEKLFF
-	TRBV7-9	TRBJ1-3	-	TGTGCCAGCAGCTTTACAGGAATGCCTGGAAACACCATATATTTT	CASSFTGMPGNTIYF
-	TRBV6-2/TRBV6-3	TRBJ1-5	-	TGTGCCAGCAGTTACTCGCTGGGAGATAGCAATCAGCCCCAGCATTTT	CASSYSLGDSNQPQHF
-	TRBV9	TRBJ2-5	-	TGTGCCAGCAGCGTAGGAGTGGGCGCGGGCCAAGAGACCCAGTACTTC	CASSVGVGAGQETQYF
once	TRBV19	TRBJ2-2	-	TGTGCCAGTAGTCCAACGAACACCGGGGAGCTGTTTTTT	CASSPTNTGELFF
-	TRBV9	TRBJ2-2	TRBD2	TGTGCCAGCAGCACGACCCCCGGGACTAGCGACGGGGAGCTGTTTTTT	CASSTTPGTSDGELFF
-	TRBV5-4	TRBJ1-2	-	TGTGCCAGCAGCTCACTAAACTATGGCTACACCTTC	CASSSLNYGYTF
-	TRBV7-2	TRBJ2-7	TRBD2	TGTGCCAGCAGCTTAGAATGGTCGGGAGGGGGCGAGCAGTACTTC	CASSLEWSGGGEQYF
-	TRBV2	TRBJ1-2	TRBD1	TGTGCCAGCAGTCAGGACAGGGGAGTCTACACCTTC	CASSQDRGVYTF
-	TRBV14	TRBJ1-3	TRBD1	TGTGCCAGCAGCCCTAACAGGGGGAGCTCTGGAAACACCATATATTTT	CASSPNRGSSGNTIYF
-	TRBV14	TRBJ2-3	TRBD1	TGTGCCAGCAGCCCAGGACAGGGGCGCACAGATACGCAGTATTTT	CASSPGQGRTDTQYF
-	TRBV6-5	TRBJ1-1	TRBD1	TGTGCCAGCAACACAGGGGGCCCCTCTGGCACTGAAGCTTTCTTT	CASNTGGPSGTEAFF
-	TRBV4-1	TRBJ2-1	TRBD2	TGCGCCAGCAGCCAAGAAACGACAGCGGGAGGCAACAATGAGCAGTTCTTC	CASSQETTAGGNNEQFF
-	TRBV19	TRBJ2-1	TRBD2	TGTGCCAGTAGTATCGGGACTAGCTACAATGAGCAGTTCTTC	CASSIGTSYNEQFF
-	TRBV4-3	TRBJ2-7	TRBD2	TGCGCCAGCAGCCGGGTCGCTAGCGGGCTTTACGAGCAGTACTTC	CASSRVASGLYEQYF
-	TRBV3-1/TRBV3-2	TRBJ1-4	-	TGTGCCAGCAGCCAAGATGAGGTAAAACTGTTTTTT	CASSQDEVKLFF
-	TRBV11-2	TRBJ2-2	-	TGTGCCAGCGTGATGGGACTTTCCACCGGGGAGCTGTTTTTT	CASVMGLSTGELFF
-	TRBV9	TRBJ1-2	-	TGTGCCAGCAGCGTAGGGGTGAACTATGACTACACCTTC	CASSVGVNYDYTF
-	TRBV14	TRBJ2-1	TRBD2	TGTGCCAGCAGCCAAGACTTCGGGGGGATCAGCGATGAGCAGTTCTTC	CASSQDFGGISDEQFF
-	TRBV5-1	TRBJ2-3	TRBD2	TGCGCCAGCAGCTTGGTTGGGACTAGCGGGAGGACAGATACGCAGTATTTT	CASSLVGTSGRTDTQYF
-	TRBV5-8	TRBJ1-5	TRBD1	TGTGCCAGCAGCCCAAGGACAGGGGGTTTCAATCAGCCCCAGCATTTT	CASSPRTGGFNQPQHF